The 7 T cell receptor beta chains listed next were all sequenced from one sample in a study of blood T cell repertoires in COVID-19. Assay: immunoSEQ multiplex PCR; the TCRdb copy retains only in-frame clones and omits some. The profile shows more than 85,000 clones, approximately 85% of them singletons. Sequenced material: peripheral blood. The receptors come from a human donor in a cohort sampled during active COVID-19.

The V call is TRBV19, the J call TRBJ1-2; 7 bases match TRBD1. CDR1 and CDR2 (germline): LNHDA, SQIVND (reference sequence). The CDR3 length is 13 residues. Germline trimming cut 6 bases from V and 7 bases from J; bases unmatched to any gene: 8. The CDR3 region has the DNA TGTGCCAGTAGCCAGACAGGGATTGGTGGCTACACCTTC. Translation gives CASSQTGIGGYTF. Filled out from reference TRBV19 and TRBJ1-2, the complete variable domain reads DGGITQSPKYLFRKEGQNVTLSCEQNLNHDAMYWYRQDPGQGLRLIYYSQIVNDFQKGDIAEGYSVSREKKESFPLTVTSAQKNPTAFYLCASSQTGIGGYTFGSGTRLTVV.

As to this clone: Other DNA sequences in the sample encode the same CDR3. The chain employs TRBV9 and TRBJ1-5; TRBD1 matches 9 bases. Germline lookup yields CDR1 SGDLS and CDR2 YYNGEE. The CDR3 length is 15 residues. With 0 bases clipped from V and 4 bases from J, the junction kept 2 bases outside the gene matches. The DNA of the CDR3 is TGTGCCAGCAGCGTAGCCGGACAGGGGAATCAGCCCCAGCATTTT. It codes for CASSVAGQGNQPQHF.

V is TRBV11-3 and J is TRBJ2-7; D perhaps matches TRBD1 (5 bases). The CDR3 extends over 14 amino acids. Germline CDR1 is SGHNT and CDR2 is YENEEA. Trimming took off 1 base at V and 3 bases at J, with 10 bases between the two ends. CDR3 sequence reads: CASSLGRANYEQYF. The CDR3 region has the DNA TGTGCCAGCAGCTTAGGCAGGGCGAACTACGAGCAGTACTTC.

The CDR3 reads CAVRREENIQYF. The CDR3 nucleotides are TGTGCCGTCCGGCGGGAAGAAAACATTCAGTACTTC. The V gene is TRBV2, the J gene TRBJ2-4, with D tentatively TRBD2 (6 bases). CDR1 is SNHLY and CDR2 is FYNNEI in the germline V gene. V was shortened by 11 bases and J by 5 bases, with 13 bases between the two germline ends. This CDR3 spans 12 amino acids.

This clone was recorded a few times. The genes are TRBV27 and TRBJ2-7; 8 positions agree with TRBD1. CDR3 length: 16 residues. Germline CDR1 reads MNHEY; CDR2 reads SMNVEV (reference sequence). V trimming: 4 bases; J trimming: 3 bases; junction bases outside the gene matches: 11. The CDR3 nucleotides are TGTGCCAGCAGTTCGACCCCGGACAGGGTCAGCTACGAGCAGTACTTC. It translates to CASSSTPDRVSYEQYF.

The CDR3 region has the DNA TGTGCCAGCAGCCAGTGGGCGGGAGCCAACCGGGAGACCCAGTACTTC. Protein sequence: CASSQWAGANRETQYF. The rearrangement links TRBV7-9 to TRBJ2-5, with 7 positions matching TRBD2. The V and J ends lost 5 bases and 5 bases, in that order; junction bases with no gene match: 14. Germline assignment: CDR1 SEHNR and CDR2 FQNEAQ (reference sequence). This CDR3 is 16 amino acids long.

This chain uses TRBV15 with TRBJ1-1; the D gene is possibly TRBD1 (5 bases). CDR1 and CDR2 from the germline V gene are LNHNV and YYDKDF (reference sequence). The CDR3 is 13 amino acids. V lost 5 bases and J lost 3, with 10 bases in between. CDR3 DNA sequence: TGTGCCACCAGCTGGCGGGGCGACACTGAAGCTTTCTTT. Amino acid sequence: CATSWRGDTEAFF. Supplemented by reference TRBV15 and TRBJ1-1, the full variable domain reads DAMVIQNPRYQVTQFGKPVTLSCSQTLNHNVMYWYQQKSSQAPKLLFHYYDKDFNNEADTPDNFQSRRPNTSFCFLDIRSPGLGDTAMYLCATSWRGDTEAFFGQGTRLTVV.